The T cell receptor beta chain under discussion was sequenced for a study of T-cell memory formation after mild COVID-19. Across the whole study: Largely donor-specific sequence clusters came from two donors. Study-wide results and limits: Clones that contracted from day 15 to 85 had balanced CD4/CD8; later expanders were CD4+ biased. Pre-infection memory harbored some responding clones, suggesting cross-reactive memory joined.

cDNA libraries for TCR alpha and TCR beta, carrying sample barcodes and UMIs, came from 5'RACE with constant-segment primers. TCRdb reprocessed the 5' RACE reads with MiXCR, giving one entry per CDR3 protein. The sample comprises about 610,000 distinct CDR3 sequences, roughly 17% of which are singletons, and roughly 7.7% rests with the top ten. This clonotype has a count of ten or more. Its specificity is not known. CDR3 length: 16 amino acids. Germline-derived CDR1 and CDR2 are LNHNV and YYDKDF (reference sequence). V was pared by 0 bases and J by 0 bases, with 12 bases between. The source material was PBMCs or a T cell subset sorted from them (not recorded which). The chain employs TRBV15 and TRBJ2-7; D gene ambiguous. This receptor was taken from an adult woman who had mild COVID-19 (a few samples of this study predate the infection). Cell type and time point are not known. In DNA, the CDR3 is TGTGCCACCAGCAGAGATCGATTGGCAGGCTCCTACGAGCAGTACTTC. This translates into CATSRDRLAGSYEQYF.